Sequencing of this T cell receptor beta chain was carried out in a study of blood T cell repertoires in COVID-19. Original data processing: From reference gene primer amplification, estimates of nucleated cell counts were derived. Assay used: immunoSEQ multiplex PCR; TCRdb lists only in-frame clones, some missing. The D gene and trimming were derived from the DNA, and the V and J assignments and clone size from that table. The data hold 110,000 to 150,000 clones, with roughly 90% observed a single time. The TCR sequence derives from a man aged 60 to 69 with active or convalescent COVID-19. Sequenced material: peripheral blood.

CDR3 residues: CASSSHGSGGQVGYTF. Written as DNA, the CDR3 is TGTGCCAGCAGCTCCCACGGGTCAGGGGGTCAAGTTGGCTACACCTTC. The rearrangement links TRBV7-2 to TRBJ1-2, with 7 bases matching TRBD1. The germline V gene has CDR1 SGHTA and CDR2 FQGNSA. The trim removed 4 bases at V and 7 bases at J, leaving 15 bases unmatched. CDR3 length: 16 residues.